The next 32 T cell receptor beta chains were all read from a single sample in a study of a mutant IDH1 vaccine in newly diagnosed glioma. This sample's time point: week 23, last vaccination. A single vaccine dose contained 300 ug of mutant IDH1 20-mer peptide, and topical imiquimod was used with it. No antigen is known for these receptors. Sequenced by immunoSEQ multiplex PCR; TCRdb stores in-frame clones only, minus some. The data hold tens of thousands of clones, with 85% to 90% observed a single time. This specimen was PBMCs, taken from a glioma patient whose treatment included an IDH1 peptide vaccine. The source of these receptors is a woman aged 50 to 65 with glioma.

The chain has TRBV15 and TRBJ1-2; no firm D call. V dropped 3 bases and J dropped 5 bases, with 13 bases sitting between them. This CDR3 is built from 14 residues. CDR1 LNHNV and CDR2 YYDKDF come from the germline V gene (reference sequence). CDR3 sequence reads: CATSSSRTVYGYTF. The CDR3, as DNA: TGTGCCACCAGCAGCAGTCGGACCGTGTATGGCTACACCTTC.

This clone was counted only a few times. The rearrangement joins TRBV5-1 to TRBJ2-1, with D tentatively TRBD1 or TRBD2 (5 bases each). Germline lookup yields CDR1 SGHRS and CDR2 YFSETQ. CDR3 size: 13 residues. V was trimmed by 5 bases and J by 3 bases, leaving 9 bases between them. CDR3 protein: CASRWDVYNEQFF. CDR3 nucleotides: TGCGCCAGCAGGTGGGACGTCTACAATGAGCAGTTCTTC.

This rearrangement joins TRBV5-4 to TRBJ2-7; D remains ambiguous. V lost 0 bases to trimming and J lost 9 bases, with 19 bases between them. The CDR3 runs to 15 residues. Germline-derived CDR1 and CDR2 are SGHNT and YYREEE (reference sequence). CDR3 nucleotide sequence: TGTGCCAGCAGCTTGGCCTCTGAGCGCGGAGTAGTGCAGTACTTC. This sequence encodes CASSLASERGVVQYF.

The count of this clone is one. The V gene is TRBV19, the J gene TRBJ2-1, with 7 bases identical to TRBD1. V shed 0 bases, J shed 9 bases, and the junction held 11 bases outside the gene matches. In germline, CDR1 is LNHDA, CDR2 SQIVND (reference sequence). This CDR3 has 16 amino acids. This chain's CDR3 is CASSIDPTGWAIEQFF. CDR3 DNA sequence: TGTGCCAGTAGTATAGACCCGACAGGGTGGGCCATTGAGCAGTTCTTC. Drawing the rest from reference TRBV19 and TRBJ2-1, the complete variable domain is DGGITQSPKYLFRKEGQNVTLSCEQNLNHDAMYWYRQDPGQGLRLIYYSQIVNDFQKGDIAEGYSVSREKKESFPLTVTSAQKNPTAFYLCASSIDPTGWAIEQFFGPGTRLTVL.

The chain combines TRBV27 with TRBJ2-5; D is perhaps TRBD2 (6 bases). Trimming took 3 bases from V and 5 from J, leaving 25 bases between them. CDR1 is MNHEY, CDR2 SMNVEV, per germline (reference sequence). The CDR3 covers 18 residues. The CDR3 DNA follows: TGTGCCAGCAGTTTCGGTCCCGATCGGGACCGTGGGAGGGAGACCCAGTACTTC. It codes for CASSFGPDRDRGRETQYF.

This clone came up a few times. The chain combines TRBV9 with TRBJ1-5, with D unresolved. V was pared by 0 bases and J by 4 bases, with 5 bases between. The CDR3 runs 13 residues. Germline values: CDR1 SGDLS, CDR2 YYNGEE. The CDR3 DNA reads TGTGCCAGCAGCGTAGATGGGAATCAGCCCCAGCATTTT. Its translation: CASSVDGNQPQHF.

V and J are TRBV7-6 and TRBJ2-2, with TRBD1 identical over 7 bases. Germline assignment: CDR1 SGHVS and CDR2 FNYEAQ. CDR3 length: 15 amino acids. The trim removed 5 bases at V and 3 bases at J, leaving 6 bases unmatched. CDR3 sequence reads: CASSGRDRDTGELFF. CDR3 DNA sequence: TGTGCCAGCAGCGGTAGGGACAGAGACACCGGGGAGCTGTTTTTT.

The chain links TRBV9 to TRBJ2-7; either TRBD1 or TRBD2 may fit D (6 bases each). CDR1 is SGDLS and CDR2 is YYNGEE in the germline V gene. CDR3 length: 15 amino acids. V was cut by 0 bases and J by 6 bases, with 16 bases left in between. As DNA, the CDR3 is TGTGCCAGCAGCGTAGTCCCAGGGGACTCTCTCGAGCAGTACTTC. Its translation: CASSVVPGDSLEQYF.

This clone was seen more than once but under ten times. The rearrangement joins TRBV9 to TRBJ1-5; D perhaps matches TRBD1 (6 bases). Germline V gives CDR1 SGDLS, CDR2 YYNGEE. V dropped 4 bases and J dropped 0 bases, with 11 bases sitting between them. This CDR3 comprises 15 residues. The DNA of the CDR3 is TGTGCCAGCAGCAGCAGGGGAAATAGCAATCAGCCCCAGCATTTT. It yields the protein CASSSRGNSNQPQHF.

The V and J genes are TRBV14 and TRBJ2-7; TRBD2 agrees at 7 bases. CDR3 length: 16 amino acids. The germline V gene has CDR1 SGHDN and CDR2 FVKESK. V lost 4 bases, J lost 6 bases, and 15 bases stayed unmatched. CDR3 loop: CASSPGWGGVLREQYF. The CDR3 bases are TGTGCCAGCAGCCCAGGGTGGGGGGGAGTTCTTCGCGAGCAGTACTTC.

The rearrangement joins TRBV5-1 to TRBJ2-2; TRBD2 matches 10 bases. The ends lost 3 bases at V and 8 bases at J; junction bases unmatched: 10. There are 16 residues in the CDR3. Germline V gives CDR1 SGHRS, CDR2 YFSETQ. In DNA, the CDR3 is TGCGCCAGCAGCTCTGGACTAGCGGCGAGGGGTGGGGAGCTGTTTTTT. Translation: CASSSGLAARGGELFF.

The J gene is TRBJ1-1, the V gene TRBV7-2; 12 nucleotides line up with TRBD1. The V and J ends lost 5 bases and 2 bases, in that order; junction bases with no gene match: 6. Per the germline V gene, CDR1 is SGHTA and CDR2 is FQGNSA. The CDR3 is 16 amino acids. As DNA, the CDR3 is TGTGCCAGCAGCCCCAGGGACAGGGGGCGTAACACTGAAGCTTTCTTT. Translated, it gives CASSPRDRGRNTEAFF.

The gene calls are TRBV5-1 and TRBJ1-6; tentatively, D is TRBD1 (5 bases). With 0 bases removed from V and 10 bases from J, the gap between germline ends came to 8 bases. Germline CDR1 reads SGHRS; CDR2 reads YFSETQ. CDR3 length equals 13 residues. The CDR3: CASSLEGNSPLHF. Written as DNA, the CDR3 is TGCGCCAGCAGCTTGGAGGGGAACTCACCCCTCCACTTT.

The count of this clone is one. The chain links TRBV12-5 to TRBJ2-3; D gene unclear. From germline, CDR1 is LGHNT and CDR2 FRNRAP. This CDR3 has 13 residues. V lost 1 base and J 3 bases, leaving 5 bases between the germline ends. The CDR3 nucleotides read TGTGCTAGTGGTTTGGCCCTGACAGATACGCAGTATTTT. Translated: CASGLALTDTQYF.

The rearrangement uses TRBV6-5 and TRBJ1-2, with D unresolved. The CDR3 sequence is 14 residues long. The V end lost 0 bases, the J end lost 2 bases, and 7 bases lay between the germline ends. Germline CDR1 is MNHEY and CDR2 is SVGAGI. The CDR3 region has the DNA TGTGCCAGCAGTTACTCGGGCGGAAACTATGGCTACACCTTC. The encoded protein is CASSYSGGNYGYTF.

The chain is built from TRBV10-3 and TRBJ2-3; 9 nucleotides align to TRBD2. Germline lookup yields CDR1 ENHRY and CDR2 SYGVKD. The junction had 11 bases not matched to a gene; V was cut back by 4 bases and J by 3 bases. The length of the CDR3 is 17 residues. The CDR3 here is CAISVTQGSGSTDTQYF. The CDR3 DNA reads as TGTGCCATCAGTGTCACGCAGGGTAGCGGGAGTACAGATACGCAGTATTTT.

The chain combines TRBV28 with TRBJ1-1; D not resolved. This CDR3 spans 18 amino acids. The germline gives CDR1 MDHEN, CDR2 SYDVKM. V was pared by 1 base and J by 1 base, with 19 bases between. In nucleotides, the CDR3 is TGTGCCAGCAGTTTATCCCAACCACTGACGGGTCAGAACACTGAAGCTTTCTTT. This gives the protein CASSLSQPLTGQNTEAFF. The full variable domain, rest sourced from reference TRBV28 and TRBJ1-1, is DVKVTQSSRYLVKRTGEKVFLECVQDMDHENMFWYRQDPGLGLRLIYFSYDVKMKEKGDIPEGYSVSREKKERFSLILESASTNQTSMYLCASSLSQPLTGQNTEAFFGQGTRLTVV.

This clone came up once. The rearrangement joins TRBV18 to TRBJ2-1; D possibly corresponds to TRBD2 (5 bases). The CDR3 sequence is 13 residues long. The V and J ends lost 6 bases and 3 bases respectively, with 9 bases between them. CDR1 and CDR2 from the germline V gene are KGHSH and LQKENI. CDR3 coding DNA: TGTGCCAGCTCGGAGGCCGACTACAATGAGCAGTTCTTC. This codes for CASSEADYNEQFF.

The chain carries TRBV5-4 and TRBJ1-1; 7 nucleotides agree with TRBD1. This CDR3 is built from 15 residues. J gave up 4 bases and V 0 bases, and 6 bases lay outside the gene matches. Per germline, CDR1 SGHNT and CDR2 YYREEE (reference sequence). This CDR3 is CASSLVDREVTEAFF. CDR3 DNA: TGTGCCAGCAGCTTGGTCGACAGGGAAGTCACTGAAGCTTTCTTT. The entire variable domain, with the rest obtained from reference TRBV5-4 and TRBJ1-1, is as follows: ETGVTQSPTHLIKTRGQQVTLRCSSQSGHNTVSWYQQALGQGPQFIFQYYREEENGRGNFPPRFSGLQFPNYSSELNVNALELDDSALYLCASSLVDREVTEAFFGQGTRLTVV.

CDR3 residues: CSVGGSGGIGPDTQYF. Written as DNA, the CDR3 is TGCAGCGTTGGGGGTAGCGGGGGCATCGGCCCAGATACGCAGTATTTT. V gene TRBV29-1 combines with J gene TRBJ2-3, with 9 bases that match TRBD2. The length of the CDR3 is 16 residues. V was clipped by 4 bases and J by 4 bases; unmatched bases: 12. Germline V gene sequence: CDR1 SQVTM, CDR2 ANQGSEA.

The chain uses TRBV30 and TRBJ1-4; 8 bases line up with TRBD1. In germline, CDR1 is GTSNPN, CDR2 SVGIG (reference sequence). V shed 7 bases, J shed 0 bases, and the junction held 4 bases outside the gene matches. The CDR3 totals 14 residues. The CDR3 is CAFRGLATNEKLFF. Here the CDR3 DNA reads TGTGCCTTCAGGGGGCTGGCAACTAATGAAAAACTGTTTTTT. Using reference TRBV30 and TRBJ1-4 for the parts outside the CDR3, the full variable domain is SQTIHQWPATLVQPVGSPLSLECTVEGTSNPNLYWYRQAAGRGLQLLFYSVGIGQISSEVPQNLSASRPQDRQFILSSKKLLLSDSGFYLCAFRGLATNEKLFFGSGTQLSVL.

The chain employs TRBV9 and TRBJ1-3; D is uncertain. Germline lookup yields CDR1 SGDLS and CDR2 YYNGEE. The CDR3 contains 14 residues. Deletions cut 0 bases from V and 2 bases from J, with 6 bases between. The CDR3: CASSVGAAGNTIYF. In DNA, the CDR3 is TGTGCCAGCAGCGTAGGGGCGGCTGGAAACACCATATATTTT.

J is TRBJ2-1 and V is TRBV28; 10 positions agree with TRBD2. The CDR3 extends over 16 amino acids. The junction had 8 bases not matched to a gene; V was cut back by 7 bases and J by 2 bases. Germline lookup yields CDR1 MDHEN and CDR2 SYDVKM. The CDR3 DNA is TGTGCCAGCACCACTTACCTAGCGGGAGCCTACAATGAGCAGTTCTTC. This codes for CASTTYLAGAYNEQFF. Complete variable domain (other parts from reference TRBV28 and TRBJ2-1): DVKVTQSSRYLVKRTGEKVFLECVQDMDHENMFWYRQDPGLGLRLIYFSYDVKMKEKGDIPEGYSVSREKKERFSLILESASTNQTSMYLCASTTYLAGAYNEQFFGPGTRLTVL.

V usage is TRBV7-8 and J usage is TRBJ1-5; no clear D. The germline V gene encodes CDR1 SGHVS and CDR2 FQNEAQ. This CDR3 comprises 14 residues. Trimming shortened V by 5 bases and J by 9 bases, and 17 bases separated the two germline ends. The CDR3 sequence is CASSPPARSGPQHF. DNA for the CDR3: TGTGCCAGCAGCCCGCCGGCCAGGTCCGGGCCCCAGCATTTT.

The rearrangement uses TRBV29-1 and TRBJ2-7, with 12 bases identical to TRBD2. Trimming cost V 2 bases and J 1 base; bases outside gene matches: 6. Germline V CDR1 and CDR2: SQVTM, ANQGSEA. The CDR3 has 16 amino acids. CDR3 nucleotides: TGCAGCGTTGAATACTCCGGGACTAGCGGGTCCTACGAGCAGTACTTC. This translates into CSVEYSGTSGSYEQYF.

V usage is TRBV5-1 and J usage is TRBJ1-2; no definite D call. This CDR3 contains 16 residues. Deletions cut 4 bases from V and 0 bases from J, with 16 bases between. Germline V CDR1 and CDR2: SGHRS, YFSETQ. The CDR3 sequence: CASSPRSQRPNYGYTF. DNA of the CDR3: TGCGCCAGCAGCCCCCGGTCGCAGCGCCCTAACTATGGCTACACCTTC.

The CDR3 protein is CASSRPAGSNYEQYF. DNA of the CDR3: TGTGCCAGCAGTAGGCCTGCGGGCAGCAACTACGAGCAGTACTTC. V gene TRBV2 combines with J gene TRBJ2-5; possible D gene TRBD2, 5 bases. The J call may be mistaken, given a closer DNA end match to TRBJ2-7. The CDR3 has 15 amino acids. Germline CDR1 SNHLY, CDR2 FYNNEI.

J is TRBJ2-2 and V is TRBV5-1, with D tentatively TRBD1 (6 bases). CDR1 SGHRS and CDR2 YFSETQ come from the germline V gene. The CDR3 sequence is 15 residues long. Trimming took 4 bases from V and 3 from J, leaving 13 bases between them. Here the CDR3 DNA reads TGCGCCAGCAGCCCCCGAGGGGGAGACACCGGGGAGCTGTTTTTT. This codes for CASSPRGGDTGELFF.

This chain links TRBV15 with TRBJ2-1; D gene uncertain. The CDR3 is made up of 15 amino acids. With 0 bases removed from V and 0 bases from J, the gap between germline ends came to 6 bases. CDR1 and CDR2 from the germline V gene are LNHNV and YYDKDF (reference sequence). In DNA form, the CDR3 reads TGTGCCACCAGCAGAGAACAGAGCTCCTACAATGAGCAGTTCTTC. Translation: CATSREQSSYNEQFF. Full variable domain (remainder filled in from reference TRBV15 and TRBJ2-1): DAMVIQNPRYQVTQFGKPVTLSCSQTLNHNVMYWYQQKSSQAPKLLFHYYDKDFNNEADTPDNFQSRRPNTSFCFLDIRSPGLGDTAMYLCATSREQSSYNEQFFGPGTRLTVL.

The chain carries TRBV7-8 and TRBJ2-1; TRBD2 matches at 7 bases. Germline V gives CDR1 SGHVS, CDR2 FQNEAQ. The CDR3 length is 16 residues. Trimming removed 2 bases from V and 9 bases from J; junction bases left unmatched: 13. CDR3 DNA: TGTGCCAGCAGCTTATCGGTTGCGGGAGATCGGGGTGAGCAGTTCTTC. Encoded protein: CASSLSVAGDRGEQFF.

The CDR3 DNA reads as TGTGCCAGCACCCCGGGGTGGCCCTCCTACGAGCAGTACTTC. It translates to CASTPGWPSYEQYF. The chain couples TRBV5-6 to TRBJ2-7, with D possibly being TRBD2 (5 bases). There are 14 residues in the CDR3. Germline-derived CDR1 and CDR2 are SGHDT and YYEEEE. V gave up 6 bases and J gave up 0 bases, with 13 bases separating them.

The V and J genes are TRBV5-6 and TRBJ1-2, with 10 positions matching TRBD1. The CDR3 contains 15 residues. Unmatched junction bases numbered 9, after V lost 5 bases and J lost 5 bases. CDR1 SGHDT and CDR2 YYEEEE come from the germline V gene. The CDR3 is CASRETGTGEYGYTF. As DNA, the CDR3 is TGTGCCAGCAGAGAAACCGGGACAGGGGAATATGGCTACACCTTC.